A single sample gave rise to the 17 T cell receptor beta chains below, sequenced in a study of cytomegalovirus exposure and HLA in healthy donors. In the PCR, 60 Vbeta and 13 Jbeta primers were used. Assay: immunoSEQ multiplex PCR; the TCRdb copy retains only in-frame clones and omits some. This sample yields 280,000 or so clones, of which roughly 89% are seen a single time; around 2.1% belongs to the top ten. The sequenced material came from PBMCs. The receptors originated from a woman aged 18 to 35 in good health and CMV-seronegative.

The V and J genes are TRBV5-4 and TRBJ1-1, with D uncertain. The germline V gene has CDR1 SGHNT and CDR2 YYREEE (reference sequence). The length of the CDR3 is 15 residues. V dropped 2 bases and J dropped 1 base, with 12 bases sitting between them. For the CDR3, the DNA is TGTGCCAGCAGCTTACACGAGGGAGCGAACACTGAAGCTTTCTTT. Translated: CASSLHEGANTEAFF.

This rearrangement joins TRBV7-3 to TRBJ2-1; 9 bases match TRBD1. The CDR3 sequence is 16 residues long. V shed 5 bases and J 0 bases; nucleotides not matched to a gene: 5. Germline lookup yields CDR1 SGHTA and CDR2 FQGTGA. Written as DNA, the CDR3 is TGTGCCAGCAGCAAACAGGGGGCGAGCTCCTACAATGAGCAGTTCTTC. This gives the protein CASSKQGASSYNEQFF.

A single count supports this clone. CDR3 bases: TGCGCCAGCAGCTTGTTAGTTAGACAGGGGGCGATAAACACTGAAGCTTTCTTT. Translated: CASSLLVRQGAINTEAFF. This chain uses TRBV5-1 with TRBJ1-1; 10 bases are a match to TRBD1. Trimming took 1 base from V and 2 from J; bases not matched to a gene: 11. The CDR3 loop spans 18 amino acids. Looked up from germline, CDR1 is SGHRS and CDR2 is YFSETQ.

This clone was observed once. The CDR3 region is CASSQAGTEGNEQFF. CDR3 coding DNA: TGTGCCAGCAGCCAAGCCGGGACAGAAGGCAATGAGCAGTTCTTC. This chain uses TRBV7-3 with TRBJ2-1, with TRBD1 matching 7 bases. CDR1 is SGHTA, CDR2 FQGTGA, per germline. The V and J ends lost 5 bases and 6 bases, in that order; junction bases with no gene match: 10. This CDR3 region has 15 residues.

This clone was detected only once. This chain connects TRBV5-1 to TRBJ1-2, with 7 bases lining up with TRBD1. V shed 4 bases, J shed 3 bases, and the junction held 6 bases outside the gene matches. Germline V lookup: CDR1 SGHRS, CDR2 YFSETQ. The CDR3 runs to 14 residues. Here the CDR3 reads CASSDRVDYYGYTF. DNA for the CDR3: TGCGCCAGCAGCGACAGGGTCGATTACTATGGCTACACCTTC.

This chain joins TRBV6-1 and TRBJ1-5; D is unclear. The CDR3 sequence is 13 residues long. V gave up 2 bases and J gave up 4 bases, with 6 bases separating them. Germline CDR1 reads MNHNS; CDR2 reads SASEGT. CDR3 sequence (DNA): TGTGCCAGCAGTGAAACGGGTAATCAGCCCCAGCATTTT. This encodes CASSETGNQPQHF.

Comments on this clone: Other DNA sequences in the sample encode the same CDR3. CDR3 nucleotides: TGCGCCAGCAACCCGGGGGTAGAGAATTCACCCCTCCACTTT. This translates into CASNPGVENSPLHF. The chain uses TRBV5-1 and TRBJ1-6, with a possible D match to TRBD1 (5 bases). In germline, CDR1 is SGHRS, CDR2 YFSETQ. V was clipped by 6 bases and J by 7 bases, with 14 bases between them. The CDR3 has 14 residues.

The gene calls are TRBV18 and TRBJ2-7, with 14 nucleotides matching TRBD2. This CDR3 is built from 15 residues. CDR1 is KGHSH and CDR2 is LQKENI in the germline V gene. Trimming cost V 0 bases and J 6 bases; bases outside gene matches: 1. The CDR3 is CASSPPTSGGVEQYF. The CDR3 DNA reads TGTGCCAGCTCACCACCGACTAGCGGGGGGGTCGAGCAGTACTTC.

This clone showed up just a few times. The rearrangement links TRBV2 to TRBJ1-4, with D possibly TRBD1 on 6 matching bases. Trimming cost V 2 bases and J 0 bases, with 10 bases left between them. CDR1 SNHLY and CDR2 FYNNEI come from the germline V gene. The CDR3 consists of 16 residues. CDR3 coding DNA: TGTGCCAGCAGTGAAAGGGGACATGCAACTAATGAAAAACTGTTTTTT. This codes for CASSERGHATNEKLFF.

Concerning this clone: Relative to the germline gene, one junction end is altered; a read error may explain this. The V gene is TRBV2, the J gene TRBJ2-1, with 10 nucleotides matching TRBD1. This CDR3 spans 15 amino acids. The germline gives CDR1 SNHLY, CDR2 FYNNEI. The CDR3 DNA sequence: TGTGCCGGCAGCCCCCTGGGGACAGGGGACAATGAGCAGTTCTTC. Encoded protein: CAGSPLGTGDNEQFF.

The chain carries TRBV25-1 and TRBJ2-4, with no clear D. V was clipped by 8 bases and J by 0 bases, with 11 bases between them. Germline V lookup: CDR1 MGHDK, CDR2 SYGVNS. The CDR3 spans 14 residues. The CDR3 here is CASSGEIAKNIQYF. CDR3 coding DNA: TGTGCCAGCTCCGGTGAGATAGCCAAAAACATTCAGTACTTC.

J is TRBJ1-5 and V is TRBV9, with 7 positions matching TRBD1. CDR3 size: 13 residues. In germline, CDR1 is SGDLS, CDR2 YYNGEE. Trimming cost V 4 bases and J 11 bases; bases outside gene matches: 9. This chain's CDR3 is CASSLDPGQTQHF. The CDR3 DNA follows: TGTGCCAGCAGCCTAGACCCGGGACAGACCCAGCATTTT. The full variable domain, rest sourced from reference TRBV9 and TRBJ1-5, is DSGVTQTPKHLITATGQRVTLRCSPRSGDLSVYWYQQSLDQGLQFLIQYYNGEERAKGNILERFSAQQFPDLHSELNLSSLELGDSALYFCASSLDPGQTQHFGDGTRLSIL.

This rearrangement joins TRBV29-1 to TRBJ1-3; 9 bases agree with TRBD1. The germline gives CDR1 SQVTM, CDR2 ANQGSEA. J was trimmed by 4 bases and V by 6 bases; bases with no gene match: 4. The CDR3 runs to 13 residues. In DNA form, the CDR3 reads TGCAGCGTGGGACAGGGTTCAGGAAACACCATATATTTT. It translates to CSVGQGSGNTIYF. The full variable domain, in which reference TRBV29-1 and TRBJ1-3 provide the parts outside the CDR3, is SAVISQKPSRDICQRGTSLTIQCQVDSQVTMMFWYRQQPGQSLTLIATANQGSEATYESGFVIDKFPISRPNLTFSTLTVSNMSPEDSSIYLCSVGQGSGNTIYFGEGSWLTVV.

This chain connects TRBV9 to TRBJ2-7; tentative D call: TRBD1 (5 bases). Germline assignment: CDR1 SGDLS and CDR2 YYNGEE. Trimming removed 0 bases from V and 1 base from J, with 5 bases in between. CDR3 size: 13 residues. CDR3 bases: TGTGCCAGCAGCGTAGCAGGGTCCTACGAGCAGTACTTC. This encodes CASSVAGSYEQYF.

This chain connects TRBV13 to TRBJ2-7, with D perhaps matching TRBD1 (6 bases). The germline V and J ends were trimmed by 4 bases and 0 bases, with 10 bases remaining between them. The CDR3 has 14 amino acids. Germline CDR1 and CDR2: PRHDT and FYEKMQ (reference sequence). The CDR3 bases are TGTGCCAGCAGCTCGAGGGGGAGCTCCTACGAGCAGTACTTC. Protein product: CASSSRGSSYEQYF.

The V and J genes are TRBV7-2 and TRBJ2-2, with 8 bases aligning to TRBD2. This CDR3 spans 19 amino acids. The germline V gene encodes CDR1 SGHTA and CDR2 FQGNSA. With 1 base clipped from V and 0 bases from J, the junction kept 10 bases outside the gene matches. The CDR3: CASSLVGVVGGANTGELFF. The CDR3 bases are TGTGCCAGCAGCTTAGTGGGAGTGGTCGGGGGGGCGAACACCGGGGAGCTGTTTTTT.

V gene TRBV6-1 combines with J gene TRBJ2-7; 7 bases match TRBD1. Trimming removed 2 bases from V and 2 bases from J; junction bases left unmatched: 6. From germline, CDR1 is MNHNS and CDR2 SASEGT. This CDR3 has 15 residues. The CDR3 DNA reads TGTGCCAGCAGTGAAACGCGACAGGGCCCCTACGAGCAGTACTTC. This translates into CASSETRQGPYEQYF.